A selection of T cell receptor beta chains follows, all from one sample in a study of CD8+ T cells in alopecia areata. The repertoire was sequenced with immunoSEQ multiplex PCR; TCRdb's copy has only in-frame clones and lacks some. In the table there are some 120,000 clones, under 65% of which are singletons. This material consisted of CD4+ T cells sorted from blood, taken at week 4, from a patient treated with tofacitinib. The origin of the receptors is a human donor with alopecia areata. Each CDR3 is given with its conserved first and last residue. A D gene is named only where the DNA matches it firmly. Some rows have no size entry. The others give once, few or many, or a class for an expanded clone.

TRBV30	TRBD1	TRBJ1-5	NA	CAWSVGQRNQPQHF	TGTGCCTGGAGTGTGGGACAGAGAAATCAGCCCCAGCATTTT
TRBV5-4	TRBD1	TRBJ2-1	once	CASSFDQGVGEQFF	TGTGCCAGCAGCTTTGATCAGGGGGTTGGTGAGCAGTTCTTC
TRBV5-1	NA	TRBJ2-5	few	CASSSGTRPGRETQYF	TGCGCCAGCAGCAGTGGGACTCGACCCGGCCGGGAGACCCAGTACTTC
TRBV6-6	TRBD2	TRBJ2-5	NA	CASSHLRGGQETQYF	TGTGCCAGCAGTCATCTACGGGGGGGACAAGAGACCCAGTACTTC
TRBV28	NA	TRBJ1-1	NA	CASSLWGSRAAEAFF	TGTGCCAGCAGTTTATGGGGTTCCAGGGCCGCTGAAGCTTTCTTT
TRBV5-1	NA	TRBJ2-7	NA	CASSPTTAVTYEQYF	TGCGCCAGCAGCCCAACGACAGCAGTAACCTACGAGCAGTACTTC
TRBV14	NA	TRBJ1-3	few	CASSQDKTGPSGNTIYF	TGTGCCAGCAGCCAAGATAAGACAGGCCCCTCTGGAAACACCATATATTTT
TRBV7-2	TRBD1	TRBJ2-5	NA	CASSSGQGAMGTQYF	TGTGCCAGCAGCTCCGGACAGGGGGCGATGGGGACCCAGTACTTC
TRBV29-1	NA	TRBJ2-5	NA	CSDTATGETQYF	TGCAGCGATACAGCGACGGGGGAGACCCAGTACTTC
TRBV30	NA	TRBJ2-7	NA	CAWSGTYEQYF	TGTGCCTGGAGCGGAACCTACGAGCAGTACTTC
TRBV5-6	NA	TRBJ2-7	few	CASSSQGRRSYEQYF	TGTGCCAGCAGCTCACAGGGAAGAAGGTCCTACGAGCAGTACTTC
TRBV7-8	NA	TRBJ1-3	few	CASSLEVINTIYF	TGTGCCAGCAGCTTAGAGGTTATAAACACCATATATTTT
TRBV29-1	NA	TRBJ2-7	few	CSVGDGTFSSYEQYF	TGCAGCGTTGGAGACGGGACTTTCAGCTCCTACGAGCAGTACTTC
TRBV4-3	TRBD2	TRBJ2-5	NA	CASSPGTSEETQYF	TGCGCCAGCAGCCCCGGGACTAGCGAAGAGACCCAGTACTTC
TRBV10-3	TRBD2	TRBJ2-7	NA	CAISKSGGDEQYF	TGTGCCATCAGTAAAAGCGGGGGGGACGAGCAGTACTTC
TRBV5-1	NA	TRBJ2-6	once	CASSLDQIGANVLTF	TGCGCCAGCAGCTTGGATCAGATTGGGGCCAACGTCCTGACTTTC
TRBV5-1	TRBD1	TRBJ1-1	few	CASSPSTGEVTEAFF	TGCGCCAGCAGCCCTTCGACAGGGGAGGTAACTGAAGCTTTCTTT
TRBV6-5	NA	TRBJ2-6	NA	CASQVDSGANVLTF	TGTGCCTCCCAGGTAGACTCTGGGGCCAACGTCCTGACTTTC
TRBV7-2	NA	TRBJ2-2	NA	CASSRRRDTGELFF	TGTGCCAGCAGCCGAAGGAGGGACACCGGGGAGCTGTTTTTT
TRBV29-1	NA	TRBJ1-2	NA	CSVDSSGGYTF	TGCAGCGTTGACTCCTCGGGCGGCTACACCTTC
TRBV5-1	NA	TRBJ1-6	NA	CASSLREAGLNSPLHF	TGCGCCAGCAGCTTGAGGGAAGCAGGACTAAATTCACCCCTCCACTTT
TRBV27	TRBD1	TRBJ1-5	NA	CASSFLGQTNQPQHF	TGTGCCAGCAGTTTCCTGGGACAGACGAATCAGCCCCAGCATTTT
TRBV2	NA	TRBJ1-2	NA	CASSDPPGRAWDTF	TGTGCCAGCAGTGACCCTCCGGGGAGGGCATGGGACACCTTC
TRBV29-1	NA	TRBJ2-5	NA	CSVDSGRETQYF	TGCAGCGTTGACTCTGGTCGCGAGACCCAGTACTTC